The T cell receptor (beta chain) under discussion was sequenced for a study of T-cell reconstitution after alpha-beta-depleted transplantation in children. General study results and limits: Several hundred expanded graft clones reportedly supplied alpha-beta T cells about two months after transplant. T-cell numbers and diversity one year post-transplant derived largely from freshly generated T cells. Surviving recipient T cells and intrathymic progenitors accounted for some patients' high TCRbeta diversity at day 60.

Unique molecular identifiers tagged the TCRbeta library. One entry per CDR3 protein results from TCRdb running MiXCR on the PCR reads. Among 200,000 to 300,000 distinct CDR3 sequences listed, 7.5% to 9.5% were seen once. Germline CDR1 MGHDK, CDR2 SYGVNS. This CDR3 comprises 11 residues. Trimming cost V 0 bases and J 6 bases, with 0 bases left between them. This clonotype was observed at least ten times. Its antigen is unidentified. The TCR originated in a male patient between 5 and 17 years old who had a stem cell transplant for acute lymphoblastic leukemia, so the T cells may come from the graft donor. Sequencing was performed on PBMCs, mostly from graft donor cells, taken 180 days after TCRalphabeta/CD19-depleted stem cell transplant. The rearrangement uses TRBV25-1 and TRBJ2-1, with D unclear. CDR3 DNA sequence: TGTGCCAGCAGTGAATACAATGAGCAGTTCTTC. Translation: CASSEYNEQFF.